These 10 T cell receptor beta chains originate from one sample sequenced in a study of T cell repertoires in cytomegalovirus infection. Using its own MiXCR run on the reads, TCRdb lists one record per CDR3 protein. In the table there are some 390,000 distinct CDR3 sequences, around 18% of which are singletons. The sequencing sample was made of PBMCs. The origin of the receptors is a human donor in good health (CMV status not recorded). Some clones in this sample may be carry-over from other donors' samples.

To note about this clonotype: A much larger clone sits a single nucleotide away, making a read error possible. The chain uses TRBV28 and TRBJ2-5; no definite D call. CDR1 is MDHEN and CDR2 is SYDVKM in the germline V gene. The CDR3 loop spans 12 amino acids. The V and J ends lost 7 bases and 3 bases respectively, with 9 bases between them. The CDR3 nucleotides read TGTGCCAGCAATAGGGTGGAAGAGACCCAGTACTTC. Translated, it gives CASNRVEETQYF.

V gene TRBV29-1 combines with J gene TRBJ1-2, with D maybe TRBD1 (6 bases). Germline V gene data show CDR1 as SQVTM and CDR2 as ANQGSEA. Trimming cost V 7 bases and J 2 bases, with 14 bases left between them. CDR3 length: 13 residues. CDR3 nucleotide sequence: TGCAGCGACAGCCCCACAGGGAACTATGGCTACACCTTC. Its translation: CSDSPTGNYGYTF.

This clonotype occurred a few times. This chain connects TRBV2 to TRBJ1-1, with a weak D call TRBD1 (5 bases). Trimming took 6 bases from V and 1 from J, leaving 12 bases between them. This CDR3 has 14 amino acids. CDR1 and CDR2 (germline): SNHLY, FYNNEI. The CDR3 spells CASSDRDSNTEAFF. The CDR3 region has the DNA TGTGCCAGCAGCGACCGGGACTCGAACACTGAAGCTTTCTTT.

Only a few counts were recorded for this clonotype. The chain links TRBV5-6 to TRBJ2-1; D call uncertain. The CDR3 has 13 residues. V dropped 5 bases and J dropped 7 bases, with 13 bases sitting between them. Germline V gives CDR1 SGHDT, CDR2 YYEEEE. The CDR3 reads CASRKTAINEQFF. The CDR3 DNA follows: TGTGCCAGCAGGAAGACGGCAATTAATGAGCAGTTCTTC.

In its sample, this clonotype was seen a few times. The chain has TRBV6-6 and TRBJ2-3; D gene uncertain. From germline, CDR1 is MNHNY and CDR2 SVGAGI (reference sequence). Trimming cost V 2 bases and J 2 bases, with 8 bases left between them. The CDR3 loop spans 14 amino acids. CDR3 sequence reads: CASSYNPDTDTQYF. In DNA, the CDR3 is TGTGCCAGCAGTTACAATCCGGACACAGATACGCAGTATTTT.

This chain uses TRBV19 with TRBJ1-2; 12 nucleotides agree with TRBD1. The CDR3 is 15 residues long. Germline CDR1 and CDR2: LNHDA and SQIVND (reference sequence). The junction had 8 bases not matched to a gene; V was cut back by 3 bases and J by 9 bases. CDR3 amino acids: CASSISGTGGYSYTF. CDR3 bases: TGTGCCAGTAGTATTTCTGGGACAGGGGGCTACAGCTACACCTTC.

The rearrangement uses TRBV28 and TRBJ2-1; the D is unclear. The V end was cut by 6 bases, the J end by 3 bases, with 18 bases between. This CDR3 has 16 residues. From germline, CDR1 is MDHEN and CDR2 SYDVKM. The CDR3 protein is CASSSPRRADYNEQFF. CDR3 in DNA: TGTGCCAGCAGCTCACCCCGACGGGCCGACTACAATGAGCAGTTCTTC. The full variable domain, in which reference TRBV28 and TRBJ2-1 provide the parts outside the CDR3, is DVKVTQSSRYLVKRTGEKVFLECVQDMDHENMFWYRQDPGLGLRLIYFSYDVKMKEKGDIPEGYSVSREKKERFSLILESASTNQTSMYLCASSSPRRADYNEQFFGPGTRLTVL.

This clonotype was detected many times. The rearrangement links TRBV6-1 to TRBJ2-7, with D perhaps TRBD1 (5 bases). V was clipped by 6 bases and J by 3 bases, with 12 bases between them. Germline-derived CDR1 and CDR2 are MNHNS and SASEGT. CDR3 length: 13 amino acids. CDR3 amino acids: CASSKTENYEQYF. The CDR3 DNA reads as TGTGCCAGCAGCAAGACAGAAAACTACGAGCAGTACTTC.

In its sample, this clonotype was seen once. In nucleotides, the CDR3 is TGCGCCAGCAGCCTTGGACTAGCGGCCACCCACACAGATACGCAGTATTTT. This gives the protein CASSLGLAATHTDTQYF. V is TRBV4-3 and J is TRBJ2-3; the match to TRBD2 covers 10 bases. Losses at the gene ends were 4 bases for V and 2 bases for J; bases not matched to a gene: 9. Germline V gene sequence: CDR1 LGHNA, CDR2 YSLEER. The CDR3 extends over 17 amino acids.

The rearrangement joins TRBV28 to TRBJ1-1; no definite D call. V dropped 6 bases and J dropped 0 bases, with 14 bases sitting between them. CDR1 is MDHEN and CDR2 is SYDVKM in the germline V gene. The CDR3 totals 15 residues. CDR3 protein: CASRFLAPMNTEAFF. CDR3 nucleotide sequence: TGTGCCAGCAGGTTCTTGGCACCCATGAACACTGAAGCTTTCTTT.